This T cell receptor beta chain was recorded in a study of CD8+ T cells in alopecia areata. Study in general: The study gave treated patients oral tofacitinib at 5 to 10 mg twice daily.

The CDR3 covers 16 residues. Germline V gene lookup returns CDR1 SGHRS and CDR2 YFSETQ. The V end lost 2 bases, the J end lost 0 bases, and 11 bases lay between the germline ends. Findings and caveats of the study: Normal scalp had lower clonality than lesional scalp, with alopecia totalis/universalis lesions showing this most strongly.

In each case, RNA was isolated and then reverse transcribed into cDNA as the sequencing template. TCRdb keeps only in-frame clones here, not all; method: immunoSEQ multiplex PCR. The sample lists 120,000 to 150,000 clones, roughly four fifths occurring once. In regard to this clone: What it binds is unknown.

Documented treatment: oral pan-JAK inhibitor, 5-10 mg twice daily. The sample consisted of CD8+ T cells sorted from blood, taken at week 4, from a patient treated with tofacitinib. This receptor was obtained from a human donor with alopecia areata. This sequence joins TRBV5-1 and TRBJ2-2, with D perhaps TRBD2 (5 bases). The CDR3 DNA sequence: TGCGCCAGCAGCTTTCGGGTCGGGACGAACACCGGGGAGCTGTTTTTT. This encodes CASSFRVGTNTGELFF.